Listed below are T cell receptor beta chains from one sample, sequenced in a study of CD8 T cells in ankylosing spondylitis. TCRdb passed the 5' RACE reads through MiXCR, listing each CDR3 protein once. The profile shows more than 5,500 distinct CDR3 sequences, 2.5% to 3% of them singletons. The sequenced sample consisted of blood, either unsorted or a sorted T cell fraction (not recorded which). The origin of the receptors is a female donor with ankylosing spondylitis or in good health (not recorded which). The CDR3 runs from the conserved cysteine through the conserved F or W. Each size is how often the clone was seen (once, few, many) or a class if it is expanded.

clone size: medium-sized
V gene: TRBV9
CDR3 protein: CASKGTSDNEQFF

clone size: many
V gene: TRBV9
CDR3 protein: CASSVDFGGGGTNTEAFF

clone size: many
V gene: TRBV9
CDR3 protein: CASSEGLAAQAGETQYF

clone size: many
V gene: TRBV9
CDR3 protein: CASSVSGGAHEQYF

clone size: many
V gene: TRBV9
CDR3 protein: CASSVGTSYNEQFF

clone size: many
V gene: TRBV9
CDR3 protein: CASSPSGEYEQYF

clone size: many
V gene: TRBV9
CDR3 protein: CASSVEGGAKNIQYF

clone size: medium-sized
V gene: TRBV9
CDR3 protein: CASSPSGRDYEQYF

clone size: medium-sized
V gene: TRBV9
CDR3 protein: CASSEELVSYEQYF

clone size: many
V gene: TRBV9
CDR3 protein: CASSVTQELFF

clone size: many
V gene: TRBV9
CDR3 protein: CASSDGRGGFYNEQFF

clone size: many
V gene: TRBV9
CDR3 protein: CASSGSSVGGGIKQYF